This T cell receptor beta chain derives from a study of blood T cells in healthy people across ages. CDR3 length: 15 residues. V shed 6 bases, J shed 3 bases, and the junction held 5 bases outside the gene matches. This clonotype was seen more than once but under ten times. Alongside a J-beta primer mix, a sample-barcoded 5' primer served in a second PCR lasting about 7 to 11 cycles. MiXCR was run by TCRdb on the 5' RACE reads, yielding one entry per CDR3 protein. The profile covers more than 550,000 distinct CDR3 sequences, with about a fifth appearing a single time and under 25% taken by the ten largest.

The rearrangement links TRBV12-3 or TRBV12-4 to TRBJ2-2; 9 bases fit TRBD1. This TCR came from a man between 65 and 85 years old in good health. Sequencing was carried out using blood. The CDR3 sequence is CASRTGGGDTGELFF. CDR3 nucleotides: TGTGCCAGCAGGACAGGGGGAGGAGACACCGGGGAGCTGTTTTTT.